The 7 T cell receptor beta chains below were found in one sample sequenced in a study of neurological immune-mediated disorders. TCRdb re-called the 5' RACE reads with MiXCR, one entry per CDR3 protein. There are 50,000 to 60,000 distinct CDR3 sequences in the sample; about 15% occur only once, and roughly 4% lies in the top ten. Sequencing was done on a sample of PBMCs. These receptors originate from a man between 60 and 70 years old in good health.

For this clonotype: This may arise from a read error, as a much more abundant clone is one base away. The chain carries TRBV12-3 or TRBV12-4 and TRBJ1-2, with TRBD1 matching 7 bases. Trimming took 5 bases from V and 5 from J; bases not matched to a gene: 11. This CDR3 comprises 15 residues. The CDR3 spells CASSLSHRGVYGYTF. CDR3 bases: TGTGCCAGCAGTCTATCGCACAGGGGCGTATATGGCTACACCTTC.

At least ten counts were recorded for this clonotype. The chain is built from TRBV3-1 and TRBJ2-7, with 9 bases lining up with TRBD2. Trimming took 4 bases from V and 7 from J; bases not matched to a gene: 11. This CDR3 contains 15 residues. Germline loops: CDR1 LGHDT, CDR2 YNNKEL (reference sequence). The CDR3 nucleotides read TGTGCCAGCAGCCCAGGCCCCCCTAGCGGGAATGAGCAGTACTTC. Encoded protein: CASSPGPPSGNEQYF.

On this clonotype itself: The junction differs from germline at one of its ends, possibly a read error. This sequence joins TRBV5-1 and TRBJ2-6; 9 nucleotides align to TRBD1. CDR1 and CDR2 from the germline V gene are SGHRS and YFSETQ. The CDR3 totals 16 residues. CDR3 in amino acids: CASSLTGGSGAKVLTF. DNA of the CDR3: TGCGCCAGCAGCTTGACAGGGGGCTCTGGGGCCAAAGTCCTAACTTTC.

Many counts were recorded for this clonotype. The chain combines TRBV7-2 with TRBJ2-7; D is possibly TRBD2 (6 bases). CDR1 SGHTA and CDR2 FQGNSA come from the germline V gene. The CDR3 has 15 amino acids. Trimming cost V 2 bases and J 1 base, with 12 bases left between them. CDR3 protein: CASSLQSGSSYEQYF. For the CDR3, the DNA is TGTGCCAGCAGCTTACAGAGCGGGTCTTCCTACGAGCAGTACTTC. The entire variable domain, with the rest obtained from reference TRBV7-2 and TRBJ2-7, is as follows: GAGVSQSPSNKVTEKGKDVELRCDPISGHTALYWYRQSLGQGLEFLIYFQGNSAPDKSGLPSDRFSAERTGGSVSTLTIQRTQQEDSAVYLCASSLQSGSSYEQYFGPGTRLTVT.

The rearrangement links TRBV7-8 to TRBJ1-5; D is possibly TRBD1 (5 bases). Deletions cut 5 bases from V and 7 bases from J, with 18 bases between. The CDR3 is 15 residues long. CDR1 SGHVS and CDR2 FQNEAQ come from the germline V gene. CDR3: CASSTLTEVRQPQHF. The CDR3 nucleotides read TGTGCCAGCAGCACACTGACAGAAGTCAGACAGCCCCAGCATTTT.

This chain connects TRBV29-1 to TRBJ2-5, with D perhaps matching TRBD1 (6 bases). Trimming stripped 0 bases from V and 2 bases from J, with 22 bases between. The germline V gene encodes CDR1 SQVTM and CDR2 ANQGSEA. The CDR3 spans 18 residues. CDR3 sequence reads: CSVEEWYIWQGKQETQYF. Here the CDR3 DNA reads TGCAGCGTTGAAGAATGGTATATATGGCAGGGGAAACAAGAGACCCAGTACTTC.

This clonotype showed up many times. The V call is TRBV20-1, the J call TRBJ2-7, with TRBD1 identical over 11 bases. The V gene end was trimmed by 4 bases and the J gene end by 6 bases; junction bases not matched to a gene: 8. This CDR3 is built from 14 residues. Per the germline V gene, CDR1 is DFQATT and CDR2 is SNEGSKA (reference sequence). Here the CDR3 reads CSAKNGQGAGEQYF. The CDR3 DNA reads TGCAGTGCTAAAAACGGACAGGGGGCCGGCGAGCAGTACTTC.